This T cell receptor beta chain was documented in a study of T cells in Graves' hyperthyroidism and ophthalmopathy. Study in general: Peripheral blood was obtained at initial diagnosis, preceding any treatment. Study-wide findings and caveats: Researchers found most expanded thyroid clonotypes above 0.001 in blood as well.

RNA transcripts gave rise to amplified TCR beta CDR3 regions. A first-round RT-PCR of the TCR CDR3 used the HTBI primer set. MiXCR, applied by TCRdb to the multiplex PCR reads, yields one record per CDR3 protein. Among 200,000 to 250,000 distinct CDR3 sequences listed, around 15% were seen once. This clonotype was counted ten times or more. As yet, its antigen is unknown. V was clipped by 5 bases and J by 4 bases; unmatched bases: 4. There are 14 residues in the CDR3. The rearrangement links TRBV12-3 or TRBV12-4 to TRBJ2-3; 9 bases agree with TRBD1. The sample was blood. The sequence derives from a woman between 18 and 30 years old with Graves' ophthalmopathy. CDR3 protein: CASSMRQGADTQYF. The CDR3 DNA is TGTGCCAGCAGTATGAGACAGGGGGCAGATACGCAGTATTTT.